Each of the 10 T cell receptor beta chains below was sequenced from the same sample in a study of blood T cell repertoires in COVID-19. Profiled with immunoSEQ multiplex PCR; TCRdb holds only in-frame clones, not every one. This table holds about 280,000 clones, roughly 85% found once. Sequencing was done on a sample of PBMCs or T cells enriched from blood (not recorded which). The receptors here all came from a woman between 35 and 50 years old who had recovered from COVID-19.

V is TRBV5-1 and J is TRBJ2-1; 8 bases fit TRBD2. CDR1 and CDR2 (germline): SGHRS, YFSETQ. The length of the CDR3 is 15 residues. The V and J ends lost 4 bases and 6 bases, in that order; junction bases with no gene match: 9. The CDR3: CASSPGTREVNEQFF. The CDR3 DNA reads TGCGCCAGCAGCCCCGGGACTAGAGAGGTCAATGAGCAGTTCTTC.

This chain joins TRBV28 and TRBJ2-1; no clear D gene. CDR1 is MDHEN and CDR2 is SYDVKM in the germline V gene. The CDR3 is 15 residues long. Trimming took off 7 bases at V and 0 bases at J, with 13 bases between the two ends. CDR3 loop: CASNHYQSSYNEQFF. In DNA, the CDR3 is TGTGCCAGCAACCACTACCAGAGCTCCTACAATGAGCAGTTCTTC.

The CDR3 DNA is TGTGCCAGCAGTTATATGCGGGAAGGGTTGGACAATCAGCCCCAGCATTTT. Translated: CASSYMREGLDNQPQHF. V usage is TRBV6-2 or TRBV6-3 and J usage is TRBJ1-5, with D unclear. Trimming took off 3 bases at V and 3 bases at J, with 18 bases between the two ends. The CDR3 sequence is 17 residues long. The germline CDR1 and CDR2 sequences are MNHEY and SVGEGT.

As DNA, the CDR3 is TGTGCCAGCTCCCCCGGGAGGGGAGGTAATGAAAAACTGTTTTTT. This encodes CASSPGRGGNEKLFF. The chain couples TRBV18 to TRBJ1-4, with D maybe TRBD1 (5 bases). V lost 6 bases and J lost 4, with 15 bases in between. CDR1 is KGHSH, CDR2 LQKENI, per germline. The CDR3 totals 15 residues.

CDR3 nucleotide sequence: TGTGCCAGCAGCTTAACTATGGAGACCCAGTACTTC. Protein product: CASSLTMETQYF. The chain combines TRBV7-3 with TRBJ2-5; no firm D call. Trimming took off 0 bases at V and 5 bases at J, with 4 bases between the two ends. The CDR3 is 12 residues long. The germline V gene has CDR1 SGHTA and CDR2 FQGTGA. Together with reference TRBV7-3 and TRBJ2-5, the CDR3 gives the full variable domain: GAGVSQTPSNKVTEKGKYVELRCDPISGHTALYWYRQSLGQGPEFLIYFQGTGAADDSGLPNDRFFAVRPEGSVSTLKIQRTERGDSAVYLCASSLTMETQYFGPGTRLLVL.

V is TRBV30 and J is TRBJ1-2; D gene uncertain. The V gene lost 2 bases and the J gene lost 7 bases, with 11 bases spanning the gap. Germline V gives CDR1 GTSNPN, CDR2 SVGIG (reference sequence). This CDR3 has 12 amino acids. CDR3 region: CAWSRTRVGYTF. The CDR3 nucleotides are TGTGCCTGGAGTAGGACGCGGGTTGGCTACACCTTC.

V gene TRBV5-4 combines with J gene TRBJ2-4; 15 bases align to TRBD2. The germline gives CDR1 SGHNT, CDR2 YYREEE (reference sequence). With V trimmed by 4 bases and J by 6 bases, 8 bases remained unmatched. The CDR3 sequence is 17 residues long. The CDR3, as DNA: TGTGCCAGCAGCGGCGGACTAGCGGGAGGGCAGGGAAACATTCAGTACTTC. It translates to CASSGGLAGGQGNIQYF.

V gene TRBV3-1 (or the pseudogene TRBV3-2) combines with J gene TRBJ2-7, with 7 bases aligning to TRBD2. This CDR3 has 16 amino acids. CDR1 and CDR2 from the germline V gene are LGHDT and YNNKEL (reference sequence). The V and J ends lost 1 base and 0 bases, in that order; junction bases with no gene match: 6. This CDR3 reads CASSQGGTGGSYEQYF. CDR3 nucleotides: TGTGCCAGCAGCCAAGGGGGCACGGGGGGCTCCTACGAGCAGTACTTC.

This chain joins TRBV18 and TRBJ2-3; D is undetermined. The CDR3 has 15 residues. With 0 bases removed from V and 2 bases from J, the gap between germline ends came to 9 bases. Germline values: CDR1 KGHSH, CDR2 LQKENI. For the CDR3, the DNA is TGTGCCAGCTCACCACCTTCACCTAACACAGATACGCAGTATTTT. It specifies CASSPPSPNTDTQYF.

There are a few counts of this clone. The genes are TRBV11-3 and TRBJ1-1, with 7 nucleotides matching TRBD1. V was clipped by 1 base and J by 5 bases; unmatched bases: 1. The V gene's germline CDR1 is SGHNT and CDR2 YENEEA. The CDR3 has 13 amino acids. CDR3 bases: TGTGCCAGCAGCTTAGCGGGACAGACTGAAGCTTTCTTT. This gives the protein CASSLAGQTEAFF.